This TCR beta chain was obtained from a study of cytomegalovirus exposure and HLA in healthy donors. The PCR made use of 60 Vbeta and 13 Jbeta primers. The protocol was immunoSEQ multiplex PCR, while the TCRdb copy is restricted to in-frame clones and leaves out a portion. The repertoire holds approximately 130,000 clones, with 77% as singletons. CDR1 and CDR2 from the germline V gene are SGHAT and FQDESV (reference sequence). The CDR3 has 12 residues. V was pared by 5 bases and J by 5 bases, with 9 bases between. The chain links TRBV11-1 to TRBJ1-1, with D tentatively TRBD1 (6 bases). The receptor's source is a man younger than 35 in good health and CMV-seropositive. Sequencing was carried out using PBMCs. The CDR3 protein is CASSADRTEAFF. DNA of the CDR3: TGTGCCAGCAGCGCCGACAGGACTGAAGCTTTCTTT.